These 19 T cell receptor beta chains were sequenced from one sample in a study of human T cells and chemical hapten exposure. Time point described: patch test 1, 2 weeks after DPC sensitization. The treatment was: therapeutic diphenylcyclopropenone sensitization with weekly scalp DPC. TCRdb re-called the RACE reads through MiXCR, storing one row per CDR3 protein. This sample has 370,000 or so distinct CDR3 sequences; approximately 5.1% occur once, and the top ten carry over 2%. The sequencing here drew on whole blood, taken in connection with sensitization to the hapten diphenylcyclopropenone (DPC). Receptors originate from a woman between 45 and 65 years old with alopecia areata. Some clones in this sample may be carry-over from other donors' samples.

The CDR3 protein is CATSIDSDRFYGYTF. As DNA, the CDR3 is TGTGCCACCAGCATTGACTCGGACAGATTCTATGGCTACACCTTC. The V gene is TRBV15, the J gene TRBJ1-2, with a possible D match to TRBD1 (6 bases). The CDR3 is 15 amino acids. The ends were cut back, 4 bases at V and 4 bases at J, with 16 bases in the middle. Germline V CDR1 and CDR2: LNHNV, YYDKDF (reference sequence).

At least ten counts were recorded for this clonotype. J is TRBJ2-2 and V is TRBV27; TRBD2 matches 7 bases. J was trimmed by 6 bases and V by 4 bases; bases with no gene match: 8. CDR1 and CDR2 (germline): MNHEY, SMNVEV (reference sequence). The CDR3 loop spans 15 amino acids. The CDR3 coding sequence is TGTGCCAGCAGTTCCTCCGGCACTAGCGCCGGGGAGCTGTTTTTT. Translation: CASSSSGTSAGELFF.

At least ten counts were recorded for this clonotype. The chain recombines TRBV6-5 with TRBJ1-4; 7 positions agree with TRBD1. The CDR3 spans 16 residues. CDR1 is MNHEY and CDR2 is SVGAGI in the germline V gene. With 2 bases clipped from V and 0 bases from J, the junction kept 3 bases outside the gene matches. CDR3 residues: CASSYDRASTNEKLFF. The DNA of the CDR3 is TGTGCCAGCAGTTACGACAGGGCGTCAACTAATGAAAAACTGTTTTTT.

The sample holds many counts of this clonotype. The V call is TRBV5-6, the J call TRBJ2-7; perhaps TRBD1 as D (5 bases). Trimming removed 2 bases at V and 1 base at J, with 13 bases between. Per germline, CDR1 SGHDT and CDR2 YYEEEE. CDR3 length: 15 amino acids. In DNA form, the CDR3 reads TGTGCCAGCAGCTTTCAGGGAAAGGGGTCCTACGAGCAGTACTTC. It translates to CASSFQGKGSYEQYF.

This clonotype was counted only a few times. This chain joins TRBV12-3 or TRBV12-4 and TRBJ2-7; a weak D match, TRBD2 (5 bases). Trimming cost V 8 bases and J 7 bases, with 18 bases left between them. CDR3 size: 13 residues. The CDR3 sequence is CASSGKTLREQYF. CDR3 bases: TGTGCCAGCTCGGGGAAGACCCTCCGGGAGCAGTACTTC.

This clonotype was observed at least ten times. No conserved phenylalanine or tryptophan is present at the end of the CDR3, so a read error is the likely explanation. Because the CDR3's place on the DNA is in doubt, the DNA is left out and the CDR3 is given as listed by TCRdb. The chain couples TRBV5-5 to TRBJ2-1; the table's D gene call, TRBD1, was not cross checked with the DNA. A total of 12 residues make up the CDR3, ends included. Germline lookup yields CDR1 SGHKS and CDR2 YYEKEE (reference sequence). The CDR3 sequence: CASSLDGTGKSL.

Ten or more counts support this clonotype. The J gene is TRBJ2-1, the V gene TRBV29-1; a weak D match, TRBD2 (5 bases). Looked up from germline, CDR1 is SQVTM and CDR2 is ANQGSEA. The CDR3 runs to 12 residues. V was trimmed by 6 bases and J by 6 bases, leaving 12 bases between them. The CDR3 protein is CSVFGAGNEQFF. The CDR3 DNA reads TGCAGCGTATTTGGCGCGGGCAATGAGCAGTTCTTC.

This clonotype was seen a handful of times. This rearrangement joins TRBV2 to TRBJ2-7, with D possibly TRBD2 on 6 matching bases. Germline V gene sequence: CDR1 SNHLY, CDR2 FYNNEI. The CDR3 loop spans 15 amino acids. V was pared by 6 bases and J by 0 bases, with 15 bases between. CDR3 amino acids: CASREGLFSSYEQYF. As DNA, the CDR3 is TGTGCCAGCAGGGAGGGACTTTTTAGCTCCTACGAGCAGTACTTC.

This clonotype was seen ten or more times. This chain joins TRBV7-2 and TRBJ2-3, with D unresolved. The ends were cut back, 7 bases at V and 2 bases at J, with 19 bases in the middle. This CDR3 has 16 amino acids. The germline gives CDR1 SGHTA, CDR2 FQGNSA. CDR3 loop: CASTRRSGLATDTQYF. CDR3 bases: TGTGCCAGCACTCGAAGATCCGGATTGGCCACAGATACGCAGTATTTT.

The sample holds a few counts of this clonotype. The chain carries TRBV24-1 and TRBJ2-3; TRBD2 is a possible D gene (5 bases). V lost 9 bases, J lost 0 bases, and 15 bases lay in between. This CDR3 spans 15 amino acids. In germline, CDR1 is KGHDR, CDR2 SFDVKD. This CDR3 is CATRGESGSTDTQYF. The CDR3 DNA is TGTGCCACCCGAGGAGAAAGCGGAAGCACAGATACGCAGTATTTT.

The genes are TRBV27 and TRBJ1-6; a weak D match, TRBD1 (5 bases). V gave up 9 bases and J gave up 6 bases, with 9 bases separating them. The CDR3 sequence is 12 residues long. Germline-derived CDR1 and CDR2 are MNHEY and SMNVEV (reference sequence). CDR3: CASRQRNSPLHF. Written as DNA, the CDR3 is TGTGCCAGTCGACAGCGTAATTCACCCCTCCACTTT.

This clonotype was seen many times. The chain couples TRBV12-3 or TRBV12-4 to TRBJ2-1; 8 positions agree with TRBD2. Trimming took 7 bases from V and 6 from J; bases not matched to a gene: 14. The CDR3 has 16 amino acids. CDR3 sequence: CASNVGLAGPSNEQFF. The CDR3 nucleotides read TGTGCCAGCAATGTCGGACTAGCCGGGCCTTCCAATGAGCAGTTCTTC.

This clonotype was picked up a small number of times. The chain recombines TRBV28 with TRBJ1-1; perhaps TRBD1 as D (5 bases). V gave up 9 bases and J gave up 8 bases, with 16 bases separating them. CDR1 MDHEN and CDR2 SYDVKM come from the germline V gene. The CDR3 runs 12 residues. CDR3 sequence reads: CASTPLRGEAFF. The CDR3 DNA reads TGTGCCAGTACCCCCCTCCGGGGGGAAGCTTTCTTT.

This clonotype was observed at least ten times. This chain connects TRBV10-3 to TRBJ2-7; D is perhaps TRBD1 or TRBD2 (6 bases each). CDR1 and CDR2 from the germline V gene are ENHRY and SYGVKD. The germline V and J ends were trimmed by 0 bases and 3 bases, with 15 bases remaining between them. The CDR3 covers 16 residues. Here the CDR3 reads CAISESRRDNIYEQYF. The CDR3 region has the DNA TGTGCCATCAGTGAGTCTCGGCGGGACAATATCTACGAGCAGTACTTC.

This clonotype was picked up a small number of times. The chain uses TRBV5-4 and TRBJ2-3; TRBD2 matches 7 bases. The junction had 7 bases not matched to a gene; V was cut back by 3 bases and J by 0 bases. The length of the CDR3 is 16 residues. The germline V gene has CDR1 SGHNT and CDR2 YYREEE (reference sequence). This chain's CDR3 is CASSSRSGTSTDTQYF. DNA of the CDR3: TGTGCCAGCAGCTCGCGGAGCGGGACTAGCACAGATACGCAGTATTTT.

This clonotype was detected ten times or more. V is TRBV4-2 and J is TRBJ1-2; D gene unclear. The germline CDR1 and CDR2 sequences are LGHNA and YNFKEQ. The V end was cut by 1 base, the J end by 8 bases, with 8 bases between. The length of the CDR3 is 12 residues. The CDR3 reads CASSQVLGGYTF. In nucleotides, the CDR3 is TGTGCCAGCAGCCAAGTTTTAGGAGGCTACACCTTC.

A note on this clonotype: This may arise from a read error, as a much more abundant clone is one base away. The CDR3 end shows no conserved phenylalanine or tryptophan, and so a read error is likely. The gene calls are TRBV12-3 or TRBV12-4 and TRBJ2-3; no clear D. V lost 5 bases and J lost 4, with 13 bases in between. The CDR3 is 14 residues long. CDR3 coding DNA: TGTGCCAGCAGTCCCGGGCTGAGCGCAGATACGCAGTATATT. Amino acid sequence: CASSPGLSADTQYI.

The J gene is TRBJ2-5, the V gene TRBV6-1; TRBD2 is a possible D gene (5 bases). V lost 4 bases to trimming and J lost 1 base, with 13 bases between them. CDR3 length: 15 amino acids. Germline loops: CDR1 MNHNS, CDR2 SASEGT. This chain's CDR3 is CASSVPGRTQETQYF. In nucleotides, the CDR3 is TGTGCCAGCAGTGTACCGGGGAGAACCCAAGAGACCCAGTACTTC.

This clonotype was seen more than once but under ten times. V usage is TRBV20-1 and J usage is TRBJ1-5; no reliable D call. Trimming cost V 0 bases and J 4 bases, with 13 bases left between them. Germline-derived CDR1 and CDR2 are DFQATT and SNEGSKA (reference sequence). The CDR3 is made up of 15 amino acids. CDR3 nucleotides: TGCAGTGCTAGAGATGGGCACTTAAGGAATCAGCCCCAGCATTTT. It codes for CSARDGHLRNQPQHF.